Given below is one T cell receptor beta chain in context. The antigen is unknown. Moderate-to-severe activity, CAS ≥3, NOSPECS ≥4 and a duration under 3 months were seen in donors with ophthalmopathy. The authors used Ficoll-Paque density gradient centrifugation to separate PBMCs. The input was 8.5 to 10 ml of fresh peripheral blood. Germline V gene data show CDR1 as SGHAT and CDR2 as FQNNGV. Trimming stripped 0 bases from V and 3 bases from J, with 15 bases between. This CDR3 is 16 amino acids long. The TCR beta CDR3 regions underwent amplification from RNA transcripts. HTBI primers served in a first-round RT-PCR, which a second-round multiplex PCR followed. TCRdb re-called the multiplex PCR reads through MiXCR, storing one row per CDR3 protein. The sample includes about 740,000 distinct CDR3 sequences, 40% seen only once; the top ten take 44%. The sample belongs to a study of Graves' ophthalmopathy and Graves' hyperthyroidism. Study-level results: Blood repertoires reportedly contained most expanded thyroid clonotypes above 0.001 frequency.

The sequencing input was peripheral blood. The TCR originated in an adult man with Graves' ophthalmopathy. This rearrangement joins TRBV11-2 to TRBJ2-7; a possible D gene is TRBD1 (6 bases). The CDR3 DNA follows: TGTGCCAGCAGCTTAGATCCCTCATACAGGGACTACGAGCAGTACTTC. Encoded protein: CASSLDPSYRDYEQYF.